This TCR beta chain was observed in a study of early T cells in non-severe SARS-CoV-2 infection (dated by TCRdb to about 2021). Regarding the study in general: TCR sequencing used bulk RNA from unsorted whole blood, so alpha and beta chains could not be paired. What the work shows at the level of the full study, not this receptor alone: VDJdb matching was skewed toward anti-spike CD8 responses, so virus-specific expansions were likely underestimated and private and CD4 specificities were missed.

The library relied on 5' RACE. The data were produced on a NextSeq 500. The TCR library protocol attached unique molecular identifiers to individual cDNA molecules to correct for sequencing error and PCR bias. Both TCR alpha and beta chains were sequenced, and tight co-correlation was observed between alpha and beta sequence abundances in each sample. In the source study's methods: Decombinator V4 was used to perform V gene, J gene and CDR3 annotation of TCR sequences. TCRs were defined as expanded if a significant change between any two time points was detected under a Poisson model with p below 0.0001. TCR abundances were normalised to the total number of TCRs sequenced per sample and expressed as counts per million. TRAV1-2 paired with TRAJ12, TRAJ20 or TRAJ33 defined MAIT TCRs, while TRAV10 paired with TRAJ18 defined iNKT TCRs. VDJdb, accessed 1 November 2021, was searched for CMV, EBV and SARS-CoV-2 annotated TCRs, with TCRs annotated for multiple antigens excluded. TCRdb trimmed the raw reads at Q25, called clones with MiXCR and kept productive beta chains. All rows with the same CDR3 protein become a single entry with the most common DNA and genes. TCRdb's processing, not the authors' own work, is the source of the V and J calls. For this sample the table gives 68,000 or so distinct CDR3 sequences, of which roughly a tenth were detected only once. The ten biggest clones cover 6.4% of the sample.

The study was a case-control design nested within a healthcare worker cohort in London, UK, with weekly nasopharyngeal swab PCR tests and blood sampling. Healthcare workers were recruited between 23 and 31 March 2020, during the week of the UK lockdown, and were followed weekly for up to roughly 15 weeks. Turning to this clonotype: Its antigen remains unidentified. No much larger clonotype is one base removed from it; base qualities were not supplied.

Reading the germline V gene gives CDR1 MRHNA and CDR2 SNTAGT. A distance of 12 bases separates the germline ends of V and J, which lose 2 bases and 4 bases respectively. The CDR3, from cysteine to phenylalanine, totals 15 residues. Of the read, only the CDR3 DNA is kept; its 45 bases are in frame from base 1. Sequencing used whole blood. The V gene is TRBV6-4 and the J gene is TRBJ2-1; the D gene remains uncertain. This receptor was obtained from an adult who was a healthcare worker with PCR-confirmed SARS-CoV-2 infection or an uninfected control (not recorded which). The CDR3 in this case is CASSDKAAGYNEQFF. In nucleotide form, the sequence is TGTGCCAGCAGTGACAAGGCCGCCGGGTACAATGAGCAGTTCTTC.